These 3 T cell receptor beta chains originate from one sample sequenced in a study of cytomegalovirus exposure and HLA in healthy donors. PCR employed 60 Vbeta and 13 Jbeta primers. Using immunoSEQ multiplex PCR, the repertoire was profiled, and TCRdb retains in-frame clones only, with some absent. The table records under 150,000 clones, approximately 78% of them present only once. The specimen was PBMCs. These receptors all come from a woman in her thirties or forties in good health and CMV-seronegative.

The chain couples TRBV4-1 to TRBJ2-1; D remains ambiguous. Germline assignment: CDR1 MGHRA and CDR2 YSYEKL. The CDR3 sequence is 13 residues long. With 1 base removed from V and 4 bases from J, the gap between germline ends came to 5 bases. The chain's CDR3 is CASSQAGYNEQFF. The DNA of the CDR3 is TGCGCCAGCAGCCAAGCAGGTTACAATGAGCAGTTCTTC.

The chain has TRBV10-3 and TRBJ2-7; 10 nucleotides line up with TRBD1. CDR1 is ENHRY, CDR2 SYGVKD, per germline. The CDR3 sequence is 15 residues long. Trimming removed 6 bases from V and 3 bases from J; junction bases left unmatched: 8. CDR3 sequence reads: CAIRAGTGERYEQYF. The DNA for the CDR3 is TGTGCCATCAGGGCCGGGACAGGGGAACGCTACGAGCAGTACTTC.

Comments on this clone: One end of the junction does not line up with germline, which may come from a read error. The chain employs TRBV7-7 and TRBJ1-5; D is undetermined. This CDR3 spans 13 amino acids. Germline V lookup: CDR1 SSHAT, CDR2 FNYEAQ (reference sequence). CDR3 region: CASSLSVNQPQHF. Here the CDR3 DNA reads TGTGCTAGCAGCTTATCGGTTAATCAGCCCCAGCATTTT.